The present T cell receptor (beta chain) was sequenced within a study of OX40 agonist ivuxolimab in advanced cancers. Overall study: Patients received intravenous ivuxolimab every 2 weeks at 0.01 to 10 mg/kg.

The CDR3 runs 18 residues. Losses at the gene ends were 7 bases for V and 7 bases for J; bases not matched to a gene: 18. Looked up from germline, CDR1 is MNHEY and CDR2 is SMNVEV (reference sequence). Sequencing was performed with immunoSEQ multiplex PCR; in TCRdb, only in-frame clones are kept and a portion is missing. Altogether about 68,000 clones are present, around 80% being singletons, with the ten largest covering 1.6%. The genes are TRBV27 and TRBJ1-4; TRBD1 aligns across 10 bases. The origin of this receptor is an adult with an advanced solid tumor such as melanoma, head and neck, liver or kidney cancer. This specimen consisted of CD4+ or CD8+ T cells sorted from blood, obtained in a trial of the OX40 agonist ivuxolimab. The CDR3 is CASTPPRTGGSIAEKLFF. CDR3 DNA: TGTGCCAGCACCCCACCTCGGACAGGGGGGAGTATTGCTGAAAAACTGTTTTTT.